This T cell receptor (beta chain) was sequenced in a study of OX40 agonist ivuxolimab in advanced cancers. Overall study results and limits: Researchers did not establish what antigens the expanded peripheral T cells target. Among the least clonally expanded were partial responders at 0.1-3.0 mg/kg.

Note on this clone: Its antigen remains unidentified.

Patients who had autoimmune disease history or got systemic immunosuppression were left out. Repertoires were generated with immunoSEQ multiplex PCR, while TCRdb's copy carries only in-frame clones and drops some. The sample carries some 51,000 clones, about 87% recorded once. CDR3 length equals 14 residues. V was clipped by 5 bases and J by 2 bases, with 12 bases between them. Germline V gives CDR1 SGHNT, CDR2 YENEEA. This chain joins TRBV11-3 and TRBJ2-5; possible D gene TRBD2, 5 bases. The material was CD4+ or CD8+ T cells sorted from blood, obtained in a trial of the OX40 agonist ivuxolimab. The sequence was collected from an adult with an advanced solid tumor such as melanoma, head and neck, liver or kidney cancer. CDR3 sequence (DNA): TGTGCCAGCAGCCCCCGGGGAGCACAAGAGACCCAGTACTTC. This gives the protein CASSPRGAQETQYF.